A single sample is the source of the 8 T cell receptor beta chains below, sequenced in a study of blood T cell repertoires in COVID-19. Data came from immunoSEQ multiplex PCR; TCRdb stores just in-frame clones and leaves some out. The data contain roughly 380,000 clones, roughly 85% of them singletons. The sample comprised peripheral blood. These receptors were obtained from a woman in her late teens or twenties with acute or convalescent COVID-19.

The chain uses TRBV11-2 and TRBJ1-5, with D possibly matching TRBD1 (6 bases). Germline assignment: CDR1 SGHAT and CDR2 FQNNGV. The CDR3 loop spans 15 amino acids. Trimming pared 5 bases from V and 1 base from J, leaving 12 bases between. CDR3: CASSPRTGSNQPQHF. CDR3 sequence (DNA): TGTGCCAGCAGCCCTCGTACAGGGAGCAATCAGCCCCAGCATTTT.

J is TRBJ2-1 and V is TRBV19; TRBD2 matches 9 bases. Trimming cost V 2 bases and J 3 bases; bases outside gene matches: 5. Germline V CDR1 and CDR2: LNHDA, SQIVND (reference sequence). This CDR3 region has 16 residues. CDR3: CASSISGGRVYNEQFF. Here the CDR3 DNA reads TGTGCCAGTAGTATAAGTGGCGGGAGGGTCTACAATGAGCAGTTCTTC.

V gene TRBV7-3 combines with J gene TRBJ2-5, with D tentatively TRBD1 (6 bases). Trimming removed 5 bases at V and 5 bases at J, with 15 bases between. The CDR3 covers 14 residues. Per germline, CDR1 SGHTA and CDR2 FQGTGA. DNA for the CDR3: TGTGCCAGCAGCCCACAGGGAATAGGGGAGACCCAGTACTTC. Translating gives CASSPQGIGETQYF.

V gene TRBV6-4 combines with J gene TRBJ2-1; 7 nucleotides align to TRBD2. Per the germline V gene, CDR1 is MRHNA and CDR2 is SNTAGT. Germline trimming cut 6 bases from V and 2 bases from J; bases unmatched to any gene: 13. The length of the CDR3 is 17 residues. CDR3 amino acids: CASSRSRLARTYNEQFF. The CDR3 DNA reads TGTGCCAGCAGCCGAAGTCGACTAGCCCGAACCTACAATGAGCAGTTCTTC.

The V and J genes are TRBV27 and TRBJ2-7; 10 positions agree with TRBD2. CDR3 length equals 14 residues. J gave up 5 bases and V 7 bases, and 8 bases lay outside the gene matches. Germline V gene lookup returns CDR1 MNHEY and CDR2 SMNVEV (reference sequence). The DNA of the CDR3 is TGTGCCAGCAACCCTAGCGGGGGTCTGGACGAGCAGTACTTC. Protein product: CASNPSGGLDEQYF.

The chain carries TRBV28 and TRBJ2-7; weak D call: TRBD2 (6 bases). Trimming pared 11 bases from V and 3 bases from J, leaving 17 bases between. Germline CDR1 is MDHEN and CDR2 is SYDVKM. The length of the CDR3 is 13 residues. The CDR3: CAARTNDLYEQYF. The CDR3 region has the DNA TGTGCCGCCCGGACTAACGACCTCTACGAGCAGTACTTC.

The chain joins TRBV11-2 to TRBJ1-1; 7 nucleotides agree with TRBD1. J was trimmed by 3 bases and V by 0 bases; bases with no gene match: 7. The germline V gene has CDR1 SGHAT and CDR2 FQNNGV. The CDR3 runs 16 residues. CDR3 loop: CASSLEGRGFYTEAFF. The CDR3 coding sequence is TGTGCCAGCAGCTTAGAAGGCAGGGGGTTTTACACTGAAGCTTTCTTT.

This rearrangement joins TRBV24-1 to TRBJ2-7, with D possibly TRBD1 on 7 matching bases. There are 15 residues in the CDR3. The ends were cut back, 3 bases at V and 4 bases at J, with 15 bases in the middle. Germline assignment: CDR1 KGHDR and CDR2 SFDVKD. CDR3 amino acids: CATSDRGTATYEQYF. The CDR3 nucleotides are TGTGCCACCAGTGATCGGGGGACAGCAACATACGAGCAGTACTTC.